These 23 T cell receptor beta chains were sequenced from one sample in a study of human T cells and chemical hapten exposure. TCRdb reanalysed the RACE reads using MiXCR and keeps one entry per CDR3 protein. The data contain around 120,000 distinct CDR3 sequences, approximately 15% of them singletons. Specified time point: patch test 1, 2 weeks after DPC sensitization. Treatment here: therapeutic diphenylcyclopropenone sensitization with weekly scalp DPC. The input for sequencing was whole blood, taken in connection with sensitization to the hapten diphenylcyclopropenone (DPC). The receptors originated from a man between 18 and 29 years old with alopecia areata. Some clones in this sample may be carry-over from other donors' samples.

This chain connects TRBV4-1 to TRBJ2-1, with D possibly being TRBD1 or TRBD2 (5 bases each). Germline V lookup: CDR1 MGHRA, CDR2 YSYEKL. There are 15 residues in the CDR3. The V end was cut by 3 bases, the J end by 7 bases, with 16 bases between. The CDR3 nucleotides read TGCGCCAGCAGCCAGGGACCTGCCCATGGTAATGAGCAGTTCTTC. It is translated as CASSQGPAHGNEQFF.

The CDR3 sequence is CASSLETVVTKLFF. CDR3 coding DNA: TGTGCCAGCAGCTTGGAGACCGTAGTAACAAAACTGTTTTTT. This chain uses TRBV7-9 with TRBJ1-4; D gene ambiguous. Between the trimmed V and J ends, which lost 3 bases and 10 bases, there was a span of 15 bases. The germline V gene has CDR1 SEHNR and CDR2 FQNEAQ (reference sequence). The CDR3 spans 14 residues.

The genes are TRBV6-5 and TRBJ2-5, with D hard to call. Germline V CDR1 and CDR2: MNHEY, SVGAGI. V lost 0 bases, J lost 2 bases, and 7 bases lay in between. The CDR3 has 14 residues. The CDR3 DNA follows: TGTGCCAGCAGTTACTCTCGGTTTCAAGAGACCCAGTACTTC. Its protein is CASSYSRFQETQYF.

This chain joins TRBV3-1 and TRBJ2-7, with TRBD2 matching over 12 bases. The germline gives CDR1 LGHDT, CDR2 YNNKEL (reference sequence). Trimming took 3 bases from V and 4 from J; bases not matched to a gene: 7. The CDR3 runs to 16 residues. DNA of the CDR3: TGTGCCAGCAGCCACTTGACTAGCGGGGGACCATACGAGCAGTACTTC. This sequence encodes CASSHLTSGGPYEQYF.

This rearrangement joins TRBV27 to TRBJ1-3; 9 positions match TRBD1. In germline, CDR1 is MNHEY, CDR2 SMNVEV (reference sequence). This CDR3 has 17 amino acids. J was trimmed by 0 bases and V by 3 bases; bases with no gene match: 6. The DNA of the CDR3 is TGTGCCAGCAGTTTCTCCACGGACAGGGGCTCTGGAAACACCATATATTTT. It encodes CASSFSTDRGSGNTIYF.

J is TRBJ2-2 and V is TRBV7-2; D possibly corresponds to TRBD1 (6 bases). This CDR3 region has 16 residues. Deletions cut 1 base from V and 4 bases from J, with 13 bases between. Germline CDR1 and CDR2: SGHTA and FQGNSA. CDR3 sequence (DNA): TGTGCCAGCAGCTTAGTGTCCAGGGGTCCCACCGGGGAGCTGTTTTTT. Its translation: CASSLVSRGPTGELFF.

The chain uses TRBV2 and TRBJ2-3, with 12 bases fitting TRBD2. This CDR3 region has 14 residues. The germline V gene encodes CDR1 SNHLY and CDR2 FYNNEI. Trimming at V came to 8 bases and at J to 4 bases, leaving 4 bases not matched to a gene. CDR3 protein: CASGSSGGADTQYF. In nucleotides, the CDR3 is TGTGCCAGCGGATCTAGCGGGGGGGCAGATACGCAGTATTTT.

The J gene is TRBJ2-7, the V gene TRBV21-1. TRBV21-1 is recorded as a pseudogene. The CDR3 extends over 14 amino acids. Here the CDR3 reads CASSTAVLSYEQYF. The CDR3 coding sequence is TGTGCCAGCAGCACGGCAGTACTCTCCTACGAGCAGTACTTC.

This clonotype was recorded many times. The V call is TRBV7-6, the J call TRBJ2-2, with 8 bases identical to TRBD1. J gave up 0 bases and V 3 bases, and 3 bases lay outside the gene matches. The CDR3 consists of 16 residues. In germline, CDR1 is SGHVS, CDR2 FNYEAQ. CDR3 protein: CASSFRGLANTGELFF. In DNA, the CDR3 is TGTGCCAGCAGCTTCAGGGGGCTGGCGAACACCGGGGAGCTGTTTTTT. The whole variable domain, remainder taken from reference TRBV7-6 and TRBJ2-2, is GAGVSQSPRYKVTKRGQDVALRCDPISGHVSLYWYRQALGQGPEFLTYFNYEAQQDKSGLPNDRFSAERPEGSISTLTIQRTEQRDSAMYRCASSFRGLANTGELFFGEGSRLTVL.

Ten or more counts support this clonotype. J is TRBJ1-5 and V is TRBV4-1; TRBD1 matches 8 bases. V lost 7 bases and J lost 2; bases outside the gene matches: 13. The CDR3 totals 17 residues. Per the germline V gene, CDR1 is MGHRA and CDR2 is YSYEKL. CDR3 sequence (DNA): TGCGCCAGCAAACCAAATCAGGGGGCGGGTGGCAATCAGCCCCAGCATTTT. This sequence encodes CASKPNQGAGGNQPQHF.

This clonotype was detected only a few times. The chain is built from TRBV2 and TRBJ1-1, with TRBD1 matching 7 bases. The CDR3 covers 14 residues. Germline V lookup: CDR1 SNHLY, CDR2 FYNNEI. Germline trimming cut 7 bases from V and 2 bases from J; bases unmatched to any gene: 7. Written as DNA, the CDR3 is TGTGCCAGCACCAGGACAGGAATAAACACTGAAGCTTTCTTT. It yields the protein CASTRTGINTEAFF. The full variable domain, completed using reference TRBV2 and TRBJ1-1, is EPEVTQTPSHQVTQMGQEVILRCVPISNHLYFYWYRQILGQKVEFLVSFYNNEISEKSEIFDDQFSVERPDGSNFTLKIRSTKLEDSAMYFCASTRTGINTEAFFGQGTRLTVV.

The CDR3 coding sequence is TGTGCCAGCAGCCCGCGACAGGGCACAGATACGCAGTATTTT. It codes for CASSPRQGTDTQYF. The chain links TRBV14 to TRBJ2-3; a possible D gene is TRBD1 (6 bases). V shed 4 bases and J shed 1 base, with 9 bases lying between them. The CDR3 totals 14 residues. Germline-derived CDR1 and CDR2 are SGHDN and FVKESK.

The chain carries TRBV4-2 and TRBJ1-1; a possible D gene is TRBD1 (6 bases). V was pared by 0 bases and J by 4 bases, with 15 bases between. The CDR3 runs 16 residues. Germline CDR1 reads LGHNA; CDR2 reads YNFKEQ. The CDR3: CASSQDIDRIITEAFF. CDR3 sequence (DNA): TGTGCCAGCAGCCAAGATATCGACAGGATTATCACTGAAGCTTTCTTT.

The chain combines TRBV25-1 with TRBJ2-3; 8 bases are shared with TRBD1. V dropped 1 base and J dropped 0; count of bases not matched to a gene: 9. The CDR3 runs 18 residues. Germline V gene lookup returns CDR1 MGHDK and CDR2 SYGVNS. Here the CDR3 DNA reads TGTGCCAGCAGTGAATCTAGGACAGGGAACCCTAGCACAGATACGCAGTATTTT. Translating it yields CASSESRTGNPSTDTQYF.

The genes are TRBV14 and TRBJ2-3, with 10 nucleotides matching TRBD1. Looked up from germline, CDR1 is SGHDN and CDR2 is FVKESK. The J segment lost 0 bases and the V segment lost 3 bases, leaving 3 bases of the junction unmatched. This CDR3 region has 16 residues. The CDR3 reads CASSHRTGGSTDTQYF. For the CDR3, the DNA is TGTGCCAGCAGCCACCGGACAGGGGGTAGCACAGATACGCAGTATTTT.

This clonotype was seen more than once but under ten times. This chain uses TRBV7-9 with TRBJ1-1; TRBD1 matches at 7 bases. The ends lost 5 bases at V and 8 bases at J; junction bases unmatched: 2. CDR3 length equals 11 residues. CDR1 is SEHNR, CDR2 FQNEAQ, per germline (reference sequence). Here the CDR3 reads CASSRDSEAFF. CDR3 DNA: TGTGCCAGCAGCCGGGACAGCGAAGCTTTCTTT.

This clonotype was seen only a few times. The chain uses TRBV12-3 or TRBV12-4 and TRBJ2-7, with D perhaps TRBD1 (6 bases). Trimming cost V 5 bases and J 2 bases, with 10 bases left between them. The CDR3 totals 13 residues. CDR3 residues: CASSATGTYEQYV. In nucleotides, the CDR3 is TGTGCCAGCAGTGCGACAGGAACCTACGAGCAGTACGTC.

This clonotype was picked up a small number of times. The J gene is TRBJ2-7, the V gene TRBV18; 7 bases line up with TRBD1. Losses at the gene ends were 2 bases for V and 6 bases for J; bases not matched to a gene: 4. The CDR3 is 13 residues long. In germline, CDR1 is KGHSH, CDR2 LQKENI. The CDR3 protein is CASSPDRVGEQYF. The CDR3 DNA reads TGTGCCAGCTCACCAGACAGGGTAGGCGAGCAGTACTTC.

The rearrangement links TRBV7-9 to TRBJ2-7; no firm D call. The germline V and J ends were trimmed by 1 base and 5 bases, with 6 bases remaining between them. The CDR3 consists of 12 residues. CDR1 and CDR2 (germline): SEHNR, FQNEAQ (reference sequence). CDR3 region: CASSLEGNEQYF. The CDR3 coding sequence is TGTGCCAGCAGCTTAGAAGGGAACGAGCAGTACTTC.

The chain carries TRBV9 and TRBJ2-2; TRBD2 aligns across 11 bases. V lost 2 bases, J lost 2 bases, and 2 bases stayed unmatched. Germline CDR1 is SGDLS and CDR2 is YYNGEE. This CDR3 comprises 16 residues. CDR3 sequence: CASSVSGGENTGELFF. CDR3 sequence (DNA): TGTGCCAGCAGCGTTAGCGGGGGGGAAAACACCGGGGAGCTGTTTTTT.

This clonotype was seen ten or more times. The V call is TRBV6-2 or TRBV6-3, the J call TRBJ1-1; TRBD1 matches at 7 bases. The germline gives CDR1 MNHEY, CDR2 SVGEGT. The CDR3 length is 15 residues. V was pared by 4 bases and J by 2 bases, with 7 bases of the junction left unmatched. This CDR3 reads CASSSSPGGNTEAFF. DNA of the CDR3: TGTGCCAGCAGTTCAAGTCCAGGGGGTAACACTGAAGCTTTCTTT.

The V gene is TRBV18, the J gene TRBJ1-1; D not resolved. The germline gives CDR1 KGHSH, CDR2 LQKENI. This CDR3 is 12 amino acids long. Trimming removed 0 bases at V and 11 bases at J, with 10 bases between. This CDR3 reads CASSPPRERAFF. CDR3 sequence (DNA): TGTGCCAGCTCACCACCGAGGGAACGCGCTTTCTTT.

The chain recombines TRBV18 with TRBJ2-5; unclear D gene. Germline V gene lookup returns CDR1 KGHSH and CDR2 LQKENI. Trimming pared 3 bases from V and 0 bases from J, leaving 2 bases between. This CDR3 is built from 12 residues. Here the CDR3 DNA reads TGTGCCAGCTCACCCGACCAAGAGACCCAGTACTTC. Protein: CASSPDQETQYF.